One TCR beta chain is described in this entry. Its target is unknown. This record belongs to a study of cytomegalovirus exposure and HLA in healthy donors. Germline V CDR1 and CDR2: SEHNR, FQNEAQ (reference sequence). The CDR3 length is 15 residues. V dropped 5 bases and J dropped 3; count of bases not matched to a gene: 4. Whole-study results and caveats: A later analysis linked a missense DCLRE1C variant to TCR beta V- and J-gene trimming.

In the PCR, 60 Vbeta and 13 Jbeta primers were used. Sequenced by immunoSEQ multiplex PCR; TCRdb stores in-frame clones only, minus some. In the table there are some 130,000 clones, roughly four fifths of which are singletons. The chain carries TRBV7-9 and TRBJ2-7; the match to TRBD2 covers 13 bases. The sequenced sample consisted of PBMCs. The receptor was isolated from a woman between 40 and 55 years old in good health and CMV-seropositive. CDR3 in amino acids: CASSGRTSGSYEQYF. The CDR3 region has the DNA TGTGCCAGCAGCGGCCGGACTAGCGGGAGCTACGAGCAGTACTTC. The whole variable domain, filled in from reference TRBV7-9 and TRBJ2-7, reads DTGVSQNPRHKITKRGQNVTFRCDPISEHNRLYWYRQTLGQGPEFLTYFQNEAQLEKSRLLSDRFSAERPKGSFSTLEIQRTEQGDSAMYLCASSGRTSGSYEQYFGPGTRLTVT.